This paragraph reports one TCR beta chain. What it binds is unknown. The data derive from a study of graft-versus-host responses after intestinal transplantation. Turning to the study itself: Tacrolimus plus steroids were given to all recipients for approximately 3 years, preceded by anti-thymocyte globulin induction. Study-wide results and limits: Declining HvG levels early post-transplant were linked to peak circulating GvH clone levels.

The repertoire was sequenced with immunoSEQ multiplex PCR; TCRdb's copy has only in-frame clones and lacks some. This sample has tens of thousands of clones, with roughly 89% found just once. Germline V gene sequence: CDR1 SGHNT, CDR2 YYREEE (reference sequence). The CDR3 covers 17 residues. J gave up 3 bases and V 6 bases, and 12 bases lay outside the gene matches. Processing released intraepithelial and lamina propria lymphocytes from the graft tissue. The sequence was obtained from a human patient who received an intestinal transplant, so some T cells may come from the graft donor. The sample was ileum tissue, taken roughly 54 weeks after transplant. The chain couples TRBV5-4 to TRBJ2-7, with TRBD2 matching 13 bases. CDR3 sequence reads: CASTLKRGLAGYYEQYF. CDR3 nucleotide sequence: TGTGCCAGCACCCTCAAACGGGGACTAGCGGGATACTACGAGCAGTACTTC.